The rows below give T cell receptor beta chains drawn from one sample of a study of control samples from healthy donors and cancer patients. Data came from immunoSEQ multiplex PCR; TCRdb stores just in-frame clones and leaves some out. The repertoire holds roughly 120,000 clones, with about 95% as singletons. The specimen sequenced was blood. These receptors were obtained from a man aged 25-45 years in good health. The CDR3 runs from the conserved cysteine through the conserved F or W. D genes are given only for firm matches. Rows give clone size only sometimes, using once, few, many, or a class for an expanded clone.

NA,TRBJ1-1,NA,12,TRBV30,CAQKGGGTEAFF,TGTGCCCAGAAGGGAGGGGGTACTGAAGCTTTCTTT
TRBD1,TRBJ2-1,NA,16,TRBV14,CASSRLLGQGFDEQFF,TGTGCCAGCAGCCGACTTCTAGGACAGGGGTTTGATGAGCAGTTCTTC
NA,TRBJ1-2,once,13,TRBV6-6,CASSYSAGDGYTF,TGTGCCAGCAGTTACTCGGCGGGAGATGGCTACACCTTC
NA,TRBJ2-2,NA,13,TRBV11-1,CASSLGGTGELFF,TGTGCCAGCAGCTTGGGTGGCACCGGGGAGCTGTTTTTT
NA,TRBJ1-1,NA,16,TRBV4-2,CASSQDAGGHNTEAFF,TGTGCCAGCAGCCAAGATGCGGGAGGACATAACACTGAAGCTTTCTTT
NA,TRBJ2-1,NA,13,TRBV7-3,CASSPTPGYEQFF,TGTGCCAGCAGCCCCACTCCCGGGTATGAGCAGTTCTTC
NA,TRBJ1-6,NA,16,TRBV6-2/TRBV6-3,CASNPDATVYNSPLHF,TGTGCCAGCAACCCGGACGCGACAGTATATAATTCACCCCTCCACTTT
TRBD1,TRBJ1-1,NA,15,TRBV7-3,CASSFTGQMNTEAFF,TGTGCCAGCAGCTTCACGGGACAGATGAACACTGAAGCTTTCTTT
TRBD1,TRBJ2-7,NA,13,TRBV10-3,CAIRTGQTYEQYF,TGTGCCATCCGGACAGGGCAAACCTACGAGCAGTACTTC
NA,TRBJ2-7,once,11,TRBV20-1,CSAIRTEGQYF,TGCAGTGCTATCCGGACAGAAGGGCAGTACTTC
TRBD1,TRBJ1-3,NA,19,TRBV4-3,CASSQGQHETGRYGNTIYF,TGCGCCAGCAGCCAAGGACAGCACGAGACAGGGAGGTACGGAAACACCATATATTTT
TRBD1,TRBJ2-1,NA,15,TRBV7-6,CASSFTGTGNYEQFF,TGTGCCAGCAGCTTTACCGGGACAGGGAACTATGAGCAGTTCTTC
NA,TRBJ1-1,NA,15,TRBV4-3,CASSQGGRENTEAFF,TGCGCCAGCAGCCAAGGTGGCCGGGAGAACACTGAAGCTTTCTTT
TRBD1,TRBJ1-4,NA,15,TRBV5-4,CASSSQGGQGEKLFF,TGTGCCAGCAGCTCCCAGGGGGGACAGGGTGAAAAACTGTTTTTT
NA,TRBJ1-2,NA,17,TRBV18,CASSPPGAEINDYGYTF,TGTGCCAGCTCACCTCCGGGGGCGGAGATTAATGACTATGGCTACACCTTC
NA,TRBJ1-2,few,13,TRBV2,CASRAPQVYGYTF,TGTGCCAGCAGGGCCCCCCAGGTCTATGGCTACACCTTC
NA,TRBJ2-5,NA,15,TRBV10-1,CASSELPAPQETQYF,TGCGCCAGCAGTGAGCTACCGGCCCCCCAAGAGACCCAGTACTTC
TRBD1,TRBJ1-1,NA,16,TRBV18,CASSPGTGAGGTEAFF,TGTGCCAGCTCACCCGGGACAGGGGCCGGCGGCACTGAAGCTTTCTTT
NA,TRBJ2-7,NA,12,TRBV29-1,CSVESGGNEQYF,TGCAGCGTTGAGTCCGGGGGCAACGAGCAGTACTTC
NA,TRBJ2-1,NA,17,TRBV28,CASSLWGKDFPHNEQFF,TGTGCCAGCAGTTTATGGGGGAAGGATTTTCCCCACAATGAGCAGTTCTTC
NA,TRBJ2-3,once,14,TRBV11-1,CASRAFTSTDTQYF,TGTGCCAGCAGGGCTTTCACCTCCACAGATACGCAGTATTTT
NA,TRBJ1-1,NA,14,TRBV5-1,CASSSPRESTEAFF,TGCGCCAGCAGCAGCCCCAGGGAGTCCACTGAAGCTTTCTTT
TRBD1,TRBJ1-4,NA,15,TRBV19,CASRDRPDPHEKLFF,TGTGCCAGTCGGGACAGGCCTGATCCCCATGAAAAACTGTTTTTT
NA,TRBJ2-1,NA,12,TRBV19,CASSPPGDEQFF,TGTGCCAGTAGTCCTCCAGGGGACGAGCAGTTCTTC
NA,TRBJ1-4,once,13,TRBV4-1,CASSQATVPRLFF,TGCGCCAGCAGCCAAGCCACCGTCCCAAGATTGTTTTTT
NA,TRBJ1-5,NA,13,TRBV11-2,CASSGTFNQPQHF,TGTGCCAGCAGCGGGACCTTCAATCAGCCCCAGCATTTT
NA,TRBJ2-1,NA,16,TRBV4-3,CASSQSTGGGFWEQFF,TGCGCCAGCAGCCAATCAACAGGGGGGGGTTTTTGGGAGCAGTTCTTC
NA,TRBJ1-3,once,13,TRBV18,CASSSGLGNTIYF,TGTGCCAGCTCGTCTGGACTTGGAAACACCATATATTTT
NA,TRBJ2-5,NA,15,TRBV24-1,CATSELLGRWETQYF,TGTGCCACCAGTGAGCTTCTAGGTCGATGGGAGACCCAGTACTTC
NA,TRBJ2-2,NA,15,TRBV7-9,CASSGDGYRTGELFF,TGTGCCAGCAGCGGGGACGGTTATCGGACCGGGGAGCTGTTTTTT
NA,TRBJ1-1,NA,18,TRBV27,CASSYAPRLIRVGTEAFF,TGTGCCAGCAGTTATGCGCCCAGGTTGATTAGAGTAGGCACTGAAGCTTTCTTT
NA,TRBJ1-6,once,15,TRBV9,CASSVAGTESSPLHF,TGTGCCAGCAGCGTAGCAGGTACAGAGAGTTCACCCCTCCACTTT
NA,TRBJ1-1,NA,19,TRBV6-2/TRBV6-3,CASSFPGHGGFLGNTEAFF,TGTGCCAGCAGCTTCCCTGGACACGGAGGCTTTCTTGGGAACACTGAAGCTTTCTTT
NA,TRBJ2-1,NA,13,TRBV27,CASSFAIYNEQFF,TGTGCCAGCAGTTTTGCAATATACAATGAGCAGTTCTTC
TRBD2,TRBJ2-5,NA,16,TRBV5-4,CASSTRTSGGRETQYF,TGTGCCAGCAGCACCCGGACTAGCGGGGGTCGAGAGACCCAGTACTTC
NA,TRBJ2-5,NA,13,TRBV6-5,CASSYIPGETQYF,TGTGCCAGCAGTTACATTCCGGGAGAGACCCAGTACTTC
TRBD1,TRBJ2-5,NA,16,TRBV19,CATRFNRDRGRETQYF,TGTGCCACCCGATTTAACCGGGACAGGGGCCGAGAGACCCAGTACTTC
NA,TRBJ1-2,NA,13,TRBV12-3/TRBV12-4,CASSLGGIDGYTF,TGTGCCAGCAGTTTGGGGGGGATCGACGGCTACACCTTC
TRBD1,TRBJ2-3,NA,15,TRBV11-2,CASSLTGGVTDTQYF,TGTGCCAGCAGCCTAACAGGGGGCGTCACAGATACGCAGTATTTT
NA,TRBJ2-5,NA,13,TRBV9,CASSSGLQETQYF,TGTGCCAGCAGCTCGGGACTCCAAGAGACCCAGTACTTC
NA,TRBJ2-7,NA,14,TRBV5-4,CASSSSGTIYEQYF,TGTGCCAGCAGCTCCTCCGGGACAATCTACGAGCAGTACTTC
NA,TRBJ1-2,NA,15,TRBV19,CASSMWWRRLEGYTF,TGTGCCAGTAGTATGTGGTGGCGACGGTTGGAGGGCTACACCTTC